A single TCR beta chain is shown here with its context. No antigen is known for it. Base qualities are not recorded, but no much larger clone differs from it by a single base. From the germline V gene (reference sequence), CDR1 is LNHDA and CDR2 is SQIVND. V lost 3 bases and J lost 1 base; the stretch between them is 9 bases long. The CDR3 numbers 14 residues from cysteine through phenylalanine. Of all the DNA, just the CDR3 is kept, 42 bases in frame from base 1. The cohort was made up of roughly 670 healthy bone marrow donors. At the time of sampling, all cohort members were nominally healthy, though unrecorded immune exposures were likely present. The donor tested CMV seropositive, placing the donor among the approximately 290 seropositive members of the cohort. Each donor provided a peripheral blood sample, and peripheral blood mononuclear cells were used for TCR beta sequencing. The Qiagen DNeasy Blood Extraction Kit was used to extract genomic DNA from the blood cell samples.

The data belong to a study of cytomegalovirus exposure and HLA in healthy donors (dated by TCRdb to 2016 to 2017). For the study in its entirety: According to an earlier analysis of several hundred of the donors, about 170 million T cells yielded over 100 million unique TCR beta sequences and 250 to 350 Gb of sequence data. In an earlier analysis of a few hundred of the donors, high-throughput TCR beta sequencing was used to judge whether each TCR beta V gene segment behaved as functional or pseudogenic. Typing coverage varied by locus: roughly 620-640 donors for A, B, C, DRB1 and DQB1; approximately 500 for DQA1; 606 for DPA1; about 450 for DPB1. Roughly 300 gigabases of sequencing data and approximately 93 million unique TCR sequences were included in an early release covering several hundred HLA-typed donors. All discovery cohort repertoires had been generated on a single sequencing platform. In the later analysis, no new phenotypic data were used to find candidate immune exposures; instead, reliance was placed on TCR beta sequences and their occurrence across donors. A later genetic analysis took genome-wide SNP genotypes for about three fifths of the roughly 700 donors and used that subset as a discovery cohort. Of the 398 genotyped donors, around 81% fell in the genetic ancestry cluster associated with self-reported Caucasian donors. Besides the first cohort of 666 subjects, a separate validation cohort made up of about 120 different subjects was used. To predict cytomegalovirus infection status, the study combined high-throughput TCR immunosequencing, statistical association of individual TCRs with disease status, and machine learning. The study profiled the T cell repertoires of about 720 subjects by immunosequencing and related them to cytomegalovirus serostatus. Across approximately 400 genotyped donors of the cohort, an average of approximately 220,000 unique TCR beta nucleotide sequences per donor were sequenced, and approximately 17% of those sequences were non-productive. Because of strong linkage in the cohort, five DR-DQ haplotypes were treated as single units for association and clustering. Both class I and class II loci were covered by HLA typing, at four-digit resolution. Donor age, sex, ethnicity and CMV serostatus were compiled alongside the repertoire data. The study aimed to test whether cataloging public T cell receptors could reveal signatures of past pathogen exposure. To study patterns of TCR occurrence, a later analysis re-analyzed previously published TCR beta repertoires from more than 550 donors and added high-resolution HLA genotyping.

Paper-wide results and their limitations: Correlated functional status among segregating V segments might be attributable to linkage disequilibrium, but an unknown experimental factor could not be ruled out. The classifier was reported to diagnose cytomegalovirus status with high specificity and sensitivity in both the original cohort and the validation cohort. While some public TCRs were present in many individuals, most TCR sequences turned up only very rarely across donors. At a false discovery rate of 0.05, a later analysis linked around 17,000 TCR beta sequences to specific HLA alleles. Compared with the approximately 670-donor mean, donors in an Asian-associated ancestry cluster had fewer N-insertions in productive TCRs, according to a later genetic analysis. The authors suggested that the approach could potentially be extended to other disease states and immunological phenotypes. Because HLA typing was unavailable for some donors at each locus, only the typed subset was used in association tests. Because counts were too low, about 15 rarely observed V segments, including chromosome 9 orphons, were left out of the earlier analysis of about 620 of the donors. A further reported finding was that TCR beta sequences accurately predicted the HLA-A and HLA-B alleles for most subjects in the first cohort. In vitro tests confirmed that a few of the cytomegalovirus-associated TCR beta chains recognize cytomegalovirus antigens. CMV serostatus was the only immune exposure information available for the cohort. In a later analysis, HLA-associated TCR beta chains were found to be more clonally expanded and to have lower generation probabilities than equally common non-associated chains. In an earlier analysis of around 600 of the donors, most TCR beta V segments appeared in productive rearrangements about 90% or about 30% of the time, broadly matching IMGT annotations. An association between a missense DCLRE1C variant and V-gene and J-gene trimming of TCR beta chains was found in a later genetic analysis and replicated in an independent cohort. Most CMV-associated TCR beta chains appeared to be HLA-restricted in a later analysis, and the HLA associations seemed to be driven largely by CMV exposure. Some IMGT-functional V segments, including TRBV6-2 and TRBV6-3, could not be distinguished by the 87-base-pair reads and were therefore excluded. Roughly uniform sequencing depth across donors was assumed in presence/absence analyses, although this assumption may not hold. The sequencing pipeline was judged likely to have produced a cluster of highly shared sequence variants as a technical artifact. In a later analysis, the rate of TCR association differed among HLA loci, with DRB1 alleles having the most associated TCRs and HLA-C alleles having the fewest. In this cohort, only TCR beta chains were sequenced, and detectable features were limited by the absence of alpha or paired-chain data. When HLA alleles, especially DR and DQ, strongly co-occurred, attributing TCR associations to individual alleles was difficult. In a later analysis, several top co-occurrence clusters were reported to appear linked to parvovirus B19, influenza, CMV and Epstein-Barr virus. The study gave a list of about 170 TCR beta chains associated with cytomegalovirus.

Receptors were amplified or captured by the immunoSEQ multiplex PCR assay. For the multiplex PCR, a mixture combining 60 forward primers for TCR Vbeta segments and 13 reverse primers for TCR Jbeta segments was used. The CDR3 region of rearranged TCR beta genes was amplified from genomic DNA with a multiplex PCR assay. The amplified TCR beta libraries were sequenced on the Illumina HiSeq System as 87-base-pair reads. On the authors' methods: A later analysis counted around 72 million unique TCR beta chains across the 550 to 750 repertoires, and around 9.9 million of these chains were shared by at least two donors. Raw reads were error-corrected and collapsed into unique sequences with a nearest-neighbor algorithm that merged closely related sequences to remove PCR and sequencing errors. CDR3 sequences were aligned to IMGT reference sequences to assign V, D and J gene segments. For a sequence to be retained, a match of at least six nucleotides to both a V gene segment and a J gene segment was required. A rearrangement was called productive if the CDR3 had no stop codons and remained in frame with V and J, and every other rearrangement was called non-productive. Following IMGT convention, CDR3 was defined as the stretch from the second conserved V-encoded cysteine to the conserved J-encoded phenylalanine. Sequences without an unambiguous match to a single V gene segment were excluded from the earlier analysis of about 600 of the donors. In an earlier analysis of 500 to 750 of the donors, V segments were called functional above 56.7% productive rearrangements and were called segregating when the between-donor standard deviation exceeded 5%. A statistical classification framework was developed to diagnose cytomegalovirus status using the catalog of TCR beta chain sequences. In a later analysis, V and J genes were assigned by comparing TCR nucleotide sequences against IMGT/GENE-DB human TR gene sequences. Using the TCRdist pipeline, a later analysis assigned CDR3 sequences along with most-parsimonious VDJ recombination scenarios. In a later analysis, every TCR beta chain was defined by the combination of its CDR3 amino acid sequence and its V-gene family, and reads without a unique V-gene family were dropped. As a way to deal with suspected cross-contamination and a sequencing artifact, a later analysis dropped more than 500 nucleotide sequences that were highly shared and had low generation probability. In a later analysis, a clonal expansion index was calculated for each public chain from normalized within-repertoire ranks of inferred template counts. Generation probabilities in a later analysis came from a VDJ recombination model fitted to out-of-frame rearrangements, and those results were checked against IGoR. A later analysis scored TCR-TCR, TCR-HLA and TCR-CMV co-occurrence with hypergeometric tests, applying a repertoire-size bias correction to TCR pairs. False discovery rates were estimated in a later analysis by permuting HLA or CMV assignments 20 times. A later analysis grouped co-occurring TCRs with DBSCAN, adding TCRdist sequence similarity when clustering within HLA-allele-positive subsets. For co-occurrence clustering, repertoires with fewer than 30,000 or more than 120,000 public chains were excluded, along with 4 to 6 repertoires with anomalous nucleotide sharing. The source is immuneACCESS, and TCRdb retained only in-frame sequences with V and J called. Part of the clones is not carried over; for the studies checked, unresolved V genes explain less than half of this, and the remainder is unexplained. V and J calls and clone size are as listed in that table; D and trimming were resolved from the DNA. Across this sample there are approximately 110,000 clones, with less than 75% seen only once. Jointly, the top ten make up about a tenth of the sample.

Sequenced sample: PBMCs. The chain was built from TRBV19 and TRBJ1-1; confidence is insufficient to name the D gene. The source is a man aged 40-50 years in good health and CMV-seropositive. Read as DNA, the sequence is TGTGCCAGTAGTATTGTGGGAGGGAACACTGAAGCTTTCTTT. Translation gives CASSIVGGNTEAFF. When the CDR3 is completed using the reference TRBV19 and TRBJ1-1 genes on either side, the full variable domain is DGGITQSPKYLFRKEGQNVTLSCEQNLNHDAMYWYRQDPGQGLRLIYYSQIVNDFQKGDIAEGYSVSREKKESFPLTVTSAQKNPTAFYLCASSIVGGNTEAFFGQGTRLTVV.